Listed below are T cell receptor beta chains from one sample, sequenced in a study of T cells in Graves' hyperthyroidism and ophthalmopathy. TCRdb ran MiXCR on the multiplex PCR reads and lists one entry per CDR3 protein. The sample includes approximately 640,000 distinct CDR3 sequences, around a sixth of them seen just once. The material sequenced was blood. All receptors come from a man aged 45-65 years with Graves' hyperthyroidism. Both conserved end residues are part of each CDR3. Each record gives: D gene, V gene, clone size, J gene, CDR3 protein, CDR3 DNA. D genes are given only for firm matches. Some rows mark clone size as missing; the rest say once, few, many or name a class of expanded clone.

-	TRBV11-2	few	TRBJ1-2	CASSLGQGRANGYTF	TGTGCCAGCAGCTTAGGTCAGGGCAGGGCAAATGGCTACACCTTC
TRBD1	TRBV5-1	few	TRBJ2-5	CASSLITGELGTQYF	TGCGCCAGCAGCTTAATTACAGGGGAATTAGGGACCCAGTACTTC
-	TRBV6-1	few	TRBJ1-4	CASSEQGRGATNEKLFF	TGTGCCAGCAGTGAACAAGGACGCGGAGCAACTAATGAAAAACTGTTTTTT
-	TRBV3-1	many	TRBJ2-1	CASSLPSGSQCEQFF	TGTGCCAGCAGCCTCCCCTCGGGATCACAATGTGAGCAGTTCTTC
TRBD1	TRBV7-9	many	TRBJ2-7	CASSPKRQGSSYEQYF	TGTGCCAGCAGCCCCAAGCGACAGGGCAGCTCCTACGAGCAGTACTTC
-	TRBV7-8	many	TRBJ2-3	CASSTTRVSTDTQYF	TGTGCCAGCAGCACGACCCGGGTTAGCACAGATACGCAGTATTTT
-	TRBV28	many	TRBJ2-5	CVVGQETQYF	TGTGTAGTTGGGCAAGAGACCCAGTACTTC
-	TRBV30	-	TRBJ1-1	CAWRLIGANRDAEAFF	TGTGCCTGGAGGCTAATTGGGGCCAACCGAGACGCTGAAGCTTTCTTT
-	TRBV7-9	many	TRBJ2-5	CASSGRYQETQYF	TGTGCCAGCAGCGGGCGATACCAAGAGACCCAGTACTTC
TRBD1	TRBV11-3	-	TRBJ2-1	CASSLAFSGTGVDEQFF	TGTGCCAGCAGCTTAGCCTTTTCCGGGACAGGGGTCGATGAGCAGTTCTTC
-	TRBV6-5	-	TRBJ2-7	CASSYSSRAYEQYF	TGTGCCAGCAGTTACTCGAGCAGGGCGTACGAGCAGTACTTC